This T cell receptor beta chain appears in the sequencing data of a study of T cell repertoires in cytomegalovirus infection. Across the whole study: CMV epitopes in the study were HLA-C-restricted (recently identified) and HLA-B-restricted (well studied). It can be stated that public TCR beta signatures indicated CMV infection as well as a matching HLA type.

About this clonotype: Its antigen is unidentified.

This CDR3 comprises 13 residues. V gave up 3 bases and J gave up 10 bases, with 10 bases separating them. TCRdb processed the reads anew with MiXCR; each CDR3 protein has one entry. The table includes 680,000 or so distinct CDR3 sequences, roughly 30% detected once. The source of this sequence is a human donor in good health (CMV status not recorded). Some clones in this sample may be carry-over from other donors' samples. This sample comprised cultured PBMCs, obtained from culture after CMV antigen stimulation. The V and J genes are TRBV12-3 or TRBV12-4 and TRBJ1-6, with D unresolved. CDR3 loop: CASSLRSGSPLHF. CDR3 sequence (DNA): TGTGCCAGCAGTTTGCGGTCTGGGTCACCCCTCCACTTT.